Shown below are 16 T cell receptor beta chains from a single sample sequenced in a study of read filtering for tumor transcriptome and immune sequencing. This library used about 400 ng RNA and molecular barcoded adaptors spanning alpha/delta and beta/gamma chains. Each CDR3 protein gets one entry after TCRdb re-called the reads with MiXCR. The sample shows over 45,000 distinct CDR3 sequences, about a fifth of them seen only once. Sample: a population of CD138-negative cells sorted from bone marrow. The source of these receptors is a donor aged 40 or older with multiple myeloma.

On this clonotype itself: Germline and junction disagree at one end, which may indicate a read error. The J gene is TRBJ2-1, the V gene TRBV7-2, with 8 nucleotides matching TRBD2. The CDR3 contains 15 residues. CDR1 and CDR2 from the germline V gene are SGHTA and FQGNSA. The CDR3 nucleotides read TGTGCCGGCAGCTTCTTTAGCGGGAAATTGGTTGAGCAGTTCTTC. Protein sequence: CAGSFFSGKLVEQFF.

Many counts were recorded for this clonotype. This chain links TRBV27 with TRBJ2-7; D gene unclear. This CDR3 spans 13 amino acids. V was cut by 9 bases and J by 2 bases, with 14 bases left in between. Per the germline V gene, CDR1 is MNHEY and CDR2 is SMNVEV (reference sequence). The CDR3, as DNA: TGTGCCAGTAGCCTTGGCCGGACCTACGAGCAGTACTTC. It encodes CASSLGRTYEQYF.

This clonotype has a count of ten or more. The chain is built from TRBV12-3 or TRBV12-4 and TRBJ2-2; 9 bases match TRBD2. The CDR3 is 14 residues long. V lost 7 bases and J lost 6; bases outside the gene matches: 6. CDR3 sequence: CASTPIAGAGELFF. The DNA of the CDR3 is TGTGCCAGCACCCCGATAGCGGGAGCCGGGGAGCTGTTTTTT.

Comments on this clonotype: This may come from a read error, since a much larger clone is one base off. The genes are TRBV12-3 or TRBV12-4 and TRBJ1-1; possible D gene TRBD1, 5 bases. This CDR3 is built from 13 residues. V lost 7 bases to trimming and J lost 4 bases, with 13 bases between them. The CDR3 spells CASIEEGFTEAFF. The CDR3, as DNA: TGTGCCAGCATAGAAGAGGGGTTCACTGAAGCTTTCTTT.

This clonotype has at least ten counts. CDR3 bases: TGTGCCAGCAGTACCCCTAGCGGGAGGATATATGAGCAGTTCTTC. Translating it yields CASSTPSGRIYEQFF. The chain links TRBV6-1 to TRBJ2-1, with 11 positions matching TRBD2. This CDR3 has 15 residues. Germline trimming cut 5 bases from V and 8 bases from J; bases unmatched to any gene: 8. Looked up from germline, CDR1 is MNHNS and CDR2 is SASEGT.

The CDR3 is CSASGGRLAGAEQYF. CDR3 nucleotides: TGCAGTGCTAGTGGAGGAAGGCTAGCGGGGGCTGAGCAGTACTTC. This sequence joins TRBV20-1 and TRBJ2-7, with 10 bases identical to TRBD2. This CDR3 has 15 residues. Germline trimming cut 3 bases from V and 7 bases from J; bases unmatched to any gene: 12. Germline V gives CDR1 DFQATT, CDR2 SNEGSKA (reference sequence).

There are many counts of this clonotype. The chain is built from TRBV29-1 and TRBJ2-7; D is perhaps TRBD2 (5 bases). Germline lookup yields CDR1 SQVTM and CDR2 ANQGSEA. V lost 6 bases and J 5 bases, leaving 14 bases between the germline ends. CDR3 length: 12 amino acids. This CDR3 is CSVFGSGHEQYF. The CDR3 DNA reads as TGCAGCGTGTTTGGCAGCGGCCACGAGCAGTACTTC.

At least ten counts were recorded for this clonotype. The chain's CDR3 is CASSPGLNTEAFF. The CDR3 DNA sequence: TGCGCCAGCAGCCCAGGCTTGAACACTGAAGCTTTCTTT. The chain is built from TRBV5-1 and TRBJ1-1; D gene unclear. V gave up 4 bases and J gave up 0 bases, with 7 bases separating them. CDR1 and CDR2 from the germline V gene are SGHRS and YFSETQ. The CDR3 has 13 residues.

With regard to this clonotype: Germline is not matched at one junction end, which may reflect a read error. The V and J genes are TRBV29-1 and TRBJ1-1, with D possibly matching TRBD1 (5 bases). CDR1 and CDR2 (germline): SQVTM, ANQGSEA. The CDR3 totals 12 residues. The chain's CDR3 is CSVAGMNTEALF. DNA for the CDR3: TGCAGCGTTGCAGGGATGAACACTGAAGCTCTCTTT.

The rearrangement joins TRBV9 to TRBJ1-3, with D unresolved. CDR3 length: 16 amino acids. Germline V gives CDR1 SGDLS, CDR2 YYNGEE. V was shortened by 0 bases and J by 0 bases, with 10 bases between the two germline ends. The CDR3 loop is CASSVVPINSGNTIYF. The DNA of the CDR3 is TGTGCCAGCAGCGTAGTCCCGATCAACTCTGGAAACACCATATATTTT.

This clonotype was counted many times. This sequence joins TRBV7-9 and TRBJ2-1; 7 nucleotides agree with TRBD1. The length of the CDR3 is 15 residues. The ends lost 10 bases at V and 6 bases at J; junction bases unmatched: 15. Germline assignment: CDR1 SEHNR and CDR2 FQNEAQ (reference sequence). The CDR3 DNA reads TGTGCCACCCAAGGGACAGATAGTTTCTTCAATGAGCAGTTCTTC. Amino acid sequence: CATQGTDSFFNEQFF.

This clonotype was seen a handful of times. A read error is possible here, since a much larger clone lies one base away. CDR3 in amino acids: CASSGGAGNKETLYF. CDR3 nucleotide sequence: TGTGCCAGCTCGGGGGGGGCAGGGAACAAAGAGACCCTGTACTTC. The rearrangement uses TRBV28 and TRBJ2-5; 8 bases are a match to TRBD2. The CDR3 contains 15 residues. Per the germline V gene, CDR1 is MDHEN and CDR2 is SYDVKM.

This clonotype was counted between two and nine times. The chain couples TRBV11-2 to TRBJ2-3; no reliable D call. CDR3 length equals 15 residues. Trimming shortened V by 6 bases and J by 3 bases, and 16 bases separated the two germline ends. The V gene's germline CDR1 is SGHAT and CDR2 FQNNGV. Here the CDR3 reads CASSYQTPRTDTQYF. The CDR3 DNA is TGTGCCAGCAGTTACCAAACACCCCGGACAGATACGCAGTATTTT.

This clonotype appeared many times. The CDR3 bases are TGCGCCAGCAGCCCCACTACCCGGGACACCATTTATGGCTACACCTTC. Its translation: CASSPTTRDTIYGYTF. The chain is built from TRBV4-1 and TRBJ1-2, with D perhaps matching TRBD1 (6 bases). Trimming took off 4 bases at V and 5 bases at J, with 20 bases between the two ends. The CDR3 totals 16 residues. Germline CDR1 MGHRA, CDR2 YSYEKL.

This clonotype was found many times. The chain employs TRBV11-2 and TRBJ2-3, with 10 nucleotides matching TRBD2. From germline, CDR1 is SGHAT and CDR2 FQNNGV. The CDR3 loop spans 16 amino acids. With V trimmed by 6 bases and J by 4 bases, 10 bases remained unmatched. The CDR3 nucleotides read TGTGCCAGCAGGATGGGGCTTCTAGCGGGAGCAGATACGCAGTATTTT. Translation gives CASRMGLLAGADTQYF.

This clonotype ranks as medium-sized (0.01 to 0.1%). The chain is built from TRBV30 and TRBJ2-1; 8 nucleotides match TRBD2. V lost 2 bases and J lost 5; bases outside the gene matches: 8. The germline CDR1 and CDR2 sequences are GTSNPN and SVGIG (reference sequence). The CDR3 is 15 amino acids. CDR3 DNA: TGTGCCTGGAGTAGCCCAGCGGGAGCAAACAATGAGCAGTTCTTC. Amino acid sequence: CAWSSPAGANNEQFF.